This T cell receptor (beta chain) stems from a study of T-cell memory formation after mild COVID-19. On the study more broadly: Largely, TCR clusters stayed within a single donor. Study-wide results and limits: Later expanders leaned CD4+, whereas day 15 to 85 contracting clones were balanced CD4/CD8.

MiXCR was run by TCRdb on the 5' RACE reads, yielding one entry per CDR3 protein. The table has some 40,000 distinct CDR3 sequences, 7.3% seen once; the top ten hold approximately 1.5%. This clonotype has ten or more counts. Its antigen is undetermined. Germline values: CDR1 SGHRS, CDR2 YFSETQ. J was trimmed by 8 bases and V by 3 bases; bases with no gene match: 5. This CDR3 comprises 14 residues. The receptor was derived from a man between 18 and 29 years old who had mild COVID-19 (a few samples of this study predate the infection). Cell type and time point are not known. Sequencing was performed on PBMCs or a T cell subset sorted from them (not recorded which). The rearrangement joins TRBV5-1 to TRBJ2-6; TRBD1 aligns across 7 bases. The CDR3 sequence is CASSSRDSTNVLTF. Here the CDR3 DNA reads TGCGCCAGCAGCTCCCGGGACAGCACCAACGTCCTGACTTTC.